This TCR beta chain was sequenced during a study of T cells in Graves' hyperthyroidism and ophthalmopathy. Template material for amplifying TCR beta CDR3 regions consisted of RNA transcripts. TCR CDR3 regions were first amplified by RT-PCR with HTBI primers. Via MiXCR, TCRdb re-called the multiplex PCR reads, giving one row per CDR3 protein. The sample holds under 400,000 distinct CDR3 sequences, around 16% seen once. Graves' hyperthyroidism qualified as stable when ophthalmopathy did not progress within 18 months. With V trimmed by 7 bases and J by 5 bases, 3 bases remained unmatched. The CDR3 is made up of 12 amino acids. CDR1 is SQVTM and CDR2 is ANQGSEA in the germline V gene. This clonotype came up many times.

The sample consisted of blood. V gene TRBV29-1 combines with J gene TRBJ2-1; 9 bases are a match to TRBD2. The receptor's source is a man under 40 with Graves' hyperthyroidism. Written as DNA, the CDR3 is TGCAGCGCCCTAGCGGGACACAATGAGCAGTTCTTC. The encoded protein is CSALAGHNEQFF.